A single sample is the source of the 28 T cell receptor beta chains below, sequenced in a study of monozygotic twins with inflammatory bowel disease. With the 5' RACE reads reprocessed, TCRdb shows one record per CDR3 protein and no DNA. Its clone listing holds about 300,000 distinct CDR3 sequences. Sequenced: blood. Every receptor here comes from a human donor with ulcerative colitis or Crohn's disease, or a healthy co-twin of an affected twin (not recorded which).

V and J are TRBV7-3 and TRBJ2-1; TCRdb picks TRBD2, but there is no DNA to check that call. Germline V gives CDR1 SGHTA, CDR2 FQGTGA. This CDR3 spans 14 amino acids. This CDR3 is CASSLGRGGNEQFF.

The chain links TRBV19 to TRBJ1-5. Looked up from germline, CDR1 is LNHDA and CDR2 is SQIVND (reference sequence). The CDR3 runs to 12 residues. The CDR3 loop is CASSTNSGLQHF.

The chain combines TRBV28 with TRBJ1-5; TCRdb selects TRBD1, and the lack of DNA leaves this call unchecked. CDR3 length equals 17 residues. Per the germline V gene, CDR1 is MDHEN and CDR2 is SYDVKM. The CDR3 is CASIGGKGSYSNQPQHF.

V gene TRBV3-1 combines with J gene TRBJ1-3; TCRdb's D call of TRBD1 is untestable without DNA. Germline-derived CDR1 and CDR2 are LGHDT and YNNKEL (reference sequence). The CDR3 spans 14 residues. CDR3 residues: CASSQNTGQNTIYF. Full variable domain (missing parts from reference TRBV3-1 and TRBJ1-3): DTAVSQTPKYLVTQMGNDKSIKCEQNLGHDTMYWYKQDSKKFLKIMFSYNNKELIINETVPNRFSPKSPDKAHLNLHINSLELGDSAVYFCASSQNTGQNTIYFGEGSWLTVV.

The chain's CDR3 is CAISDTTTYNEQFF. The gene calls are TRBV10-3 and TRBJ2-1. Germline V gene sequence: CDR1 ENHRY, CDR2 SYGVKD. The CDR3 loop spans 14 amino acids.

The chain recombines TRBV25-1 with TRBJ2-1; lacking DNA, the TRBD2 call made by TCRdb goes unchecked. CDR1 and CDR2 from the germline V gene are MGHDK and SYGVNS. There are 16 residues in the CDR3. CDR3 residues: CASKSQTSGTYNEQFF.

This rearrangement joins TRBV6-5 to TRBJ1-2. Germline assignment: CDR1 MNHEY and CDR2 SVGAGI. CDR3 length equals 15 residues. The CDR3 loop reads CASSYKGEGTRGYTF.

The CDR3 spells CASSQGSGGAYNEQFF. This chain joins TRBV14 and TRBJ2-1; TCRdb designates TRBD2, a call that cannot be tested without DNA. The germline V gene encodes CDR1 SGHDN and CDR2 FVKESK. The CDR3 sequence is 16 residues long.

The rearrangement uses TRBV28 and TRBJ2-5; TCRdb names TRBD2, which stays unverified in the absence of DNA. CDR1 is MDHEN and CDR2 is SYDVKM in the germline V gene. The CDR3 totals 16 residues. The chain's CDR3 is CASRSVYSRRRETQYF.

This chain joins TRBV4-3 and TRBJ2-3; as DNA is missing, the TRBD2 call by TCRdb cannot be tested. Germline V gene data show CDR1 as LGHNA and CDR2 as YSLEER. The CDR3 spans 15 residues. CDR3 protein: CASSPPPRGGDTQYF.

This chain links TRBV5-5 with TRBJ1-2; TCRdb gives TRBD1 as the D gene, but with no DNA this cannot be confirmed. The CDR3 totals 15 residues. CDR1 is SGHKS, CDR2 YYEKEE, per germline (reference sequence). The CDR3 here is CASRPTGNPYYGYTF.

V usage is TRBV5-5 and J usage is TRBJ1-2; lacking DNA, the TRBD1 call made by TCRdb goes unchecked. From germline, CDR1 is SGHKS and CDR2 YYEKEE (reference sequence). CDR3 size: 12 residues. CDR3: CASRTPGGGYTF.

The chain uses TRBV12-3 or TRBV12-4 and TRBJ2-7; the D call of TRBD1 rests on TCRdb alone, since no DNA is present to check it. This CDR3 has 15 amino acids. CDR3 in amino acids: CASSSQRTGDYEQYF.

The rearrangement uses TRBV6-5 and TRBJ1-5; there is no DNA to check the TCRdb D call of TRBD1. CDR3 size: 16 residues. Germline V gene sequence: CDR1 MNHEY, CDR2 SVGAGI. CDR3 region: CASSYRTGVGGQPQHF.

V and J are TRBV6-2 or TRBV6-3 and TRBJ2-6; TCRdb selects TRBD1, and the lack of DNA leaves this call unchecked. The germline V gene has CDR1 MNHEY and CDR2 SVGEGT. This CDR3 region has 17 residues. CDR3 loop: CASSVGTGPSGANVLTF.

The chain combines TRBV7-2 with TRBJ2-2; TCRdb lists TRBD1, though no DNA is available to test this call. The germline V gene encodes CDR1 SGHTA and CDR2 FQGNSA. CDR3 length: 12 amino acids. This chain's CDR3 is CASSWGSGELFF.

The V and J genes are TRBV18 and TRBJ2-7; TCRdb's assignment of TRBD1 cannot be checked, as there is no DNA. This CDR3 comprises 15 residues. Germline V CDR1 and CDR2: KGHSH, LQKENI. The CDR3 sequence is CASSPLPGEAYEQYF.

The chain employs TRBV27 and TRBJ2-2. This CDR3 contains 15 residues. Per the germline V gene, CDR1 is MNHEY and CDR2 is SMNVEV (reference sequence). The CDR3: CASSLWTANTGELFF.

The V and J genes are TRBV12-3 or TRBV12-4 and TRBJ1-2; TCRdb's D gene call, TRBD1, goes unchecked for lack of DNA. The CDR3 extends over 14 amino acids. CDR3: CASSLASGLDGYTF.

The CDR3 region is CASTTPGGNTEAFF. V and J are TRBV7-2 and TRBJ1-1; TCRdb names TRBD1, which stays unverified in the absence of DNA. The CDR3 has 14 amino acids. Germline values: CDR1 SGHTA, CDR2 FQGNSA.

This rearrangement joins TRBV7-9 to TRBJ2-7; TCRdb indicates TRBD1, and absent DNA this call remains unverified. Germline V gives CDR1 SEHNR, CDR2 FQNEAQ (reference sequence). CDR3 size: 13 residues. This chain's CDR3 is CASSSRGVGEQYF.

This chain uses TRBV28 with TRBJ1-2. The CDR3 has 13 amino acids. CDR1 is MDHEN and CDR2 is SYDVKM in the germline V gene. The CDR3 protein is CASSPDGLRGYTF.

The chain recombines TRBV7-2 with TRBJ2-7; the TRBD1 assignment by TCRdb is unverifiable without DNA. Germline lookup yields CDR1 SGHTA and CDR2 FQGNSA. The CDR3 sequence is 15 residues long. CDR3 amino acids: CASSLSASGNYEQYF.

The chain joins TRBV6-4 to TRBJ2-1; TCRdb picks TRBD1, but there is no DNA to check that call. Germline-derived CDR1 and CDR2 are MRHNA and SNTAGT. The CDR3 is 13 residues long. CDR3 protein: CASSDFGAAEQFF.

The chain links TRBV3-1 to TRBJ2-1; TCRdb returns TRBD1, unconfirmable since there is no DNA. Germline V gene data show CDR1 as LGHDT and CDR2 as YNNKEL (reference sequence). This CDR3 comprises 14 residues. The CDR3 sequence: CASSQTGTGDEQFF.

This sequence joins TRBV29-1 and TRBJ2-7; TCRdb gives TRBD2 as the D gene, but with no DNA this cannot be confirmed. The germline V gene has CDR1 SQVTM and CDR2 ANQGSEA. The CDR3 loop spans 15 amino acids. CDR3 amino acids: CSVRAQTSGSHEQYF.

This CDR3 reads CASSLAFGQPQHF. The V gene is TRBV7-9, the J gene TRBJ1-5. The length of the CDR3 is 13 residues. Looked up from germline, CDR1 is SEHNR and CDR2 is FQNEAQ (reference sequence).

The chain is built from TRBV11-2 and TRBJ2-6. The CDR3 runs 16 residues. The germline gives CDR1 SGHAT, CDR2 FQNNGV. The chain's CDR3 is CASSLVLYSGANVQTF.